Given below is one T cell receptor beta chain in context. The target antigen is unknown. V dropped 3 bases and J dropped 1; count of bases not matched to a gene: 1. Germline loops: CDR1 SNHLY, CDR2 FYNNEI. The CDR3 runs to 15 residues. PCR used 60 Vbeta primers and 13 Jbeta primers. Sequenced by immunoSEQ multiplex PCR; TCRdb stores in-frame clones only, minus some. The data hold some 130,000 clones, with 79% observed a single time. This sample stems from a study of cytomegalovirus exposure and HLA in healthy donors. Study-wide results and limits: The classifier, whose performance was assessed in both the original and validation cohorts, reportedly diagnosed cytomegalovirus status with high specificity and sensitivity. Confirmation was obtained in vitro that a few CMV-associated chains are specific for CMV antigens. Among CMV-associated TCR beta chains, most appeared HLA-restricted in a later analysis. The authors considered a cluster of highly shared sequence variants likely to be a sequencing artifact.

The receptor's source is a man aged 18 to 30 in good health and CMV-seronegative. V usage is TRBV2 and J usage is TRBJ2-5, with 11 bases aligning to TRBD2. Sequenced: PBMCs. The CDR3, as DNA: TGTGCCAGCAGTGAGGGGACTAGCGGCCAAGAGACCCAGTACTTC. Translation: CASSEGTSGQETQYF.